This TCR beta chain is from a study of blood T cell repertoires in COVID-19. Assay: immunoSEQ multiplex PCR; the TCRdb copy retains only in-frame clones and omits some. The table has a few hundred thousand clones, 88% seen once; the top ten hold under 0.95%. Germline CDR1 SGHTA, CDR2 FQGNSA. Deletions cut 2 bases from V and 2 bases from J, with 12 bases between. The CDR3 runs to 15 residues. The clonotype was recovered from a woman between 25 and 40 years old with acute or convalescent COVID-19. Sequencing was done on a sample of peripheral blood. This sequence joins TRBV7-2 and TRBJ1-2; D gene unclear. CDR3 residues: CASSLLGSINYGYTF. CDR3 bases: TGTGCCAGCAGCTTACTCGGGAGCATAAACTATGGCTACACCTTC. Looking up the rest from reference TRBV7-2 and TRBJ1-2 gives the full variable domain: GAGVSQSPSNKVTEKGKDVELRCDPISGHTALYWYRQSLGQGLEFLIYFQGNSAPDKSGLPSDRFSAERTGGSVSTLTIQRTQQEDSAVYLCASSLLGSINYGYTFGSGTRLTVV.